The rows below give T cell receptor beta chains drawn from one sample of a study of T cell repertoires in cytomegalovirus infection. TCRdb reprocessed the reads with MiXCR, giving one entry per CDR3 protein. Of about 830,000 distinct CDR3 sequences detected, 30% to 35% appear once; the ten largest clones hold 9.5% to 15%. Their cognate antigens are unknown. The starting material was cultured CD8+ T cells from PBMCs, obtained from culture after CMV antigen stimulation. The receptors originated from a human donor in good health (CMV status not recorded). Some clones in this sample may be carry-over from other donors' samples. The CDR3 runs from the conserved cysteine through the conserved F or W. D genes are given only for firm matches. Only part of the rows carry a size: once, few, many, or a class if the clone is expanded.

abundance	j_gene	v_gene	d_gene	CDR3aa	CDR3nt
.	TRBJ2-7	TRBV27	.	CASSPGEIHYEQYF	TGTGCCAGCAGTCCAGGGGAAATCCACTACGAGCAGTACTTC
few	TRBJ2-1	TRBV4-1	TRBD2	CASSQDHTRGGYNEQFF	TGCGCCAGCAGCCAAGATCATACGCGGGGGGGGTACAATGAGCAGTTCTTC
once	TRBJ1-2	TRBV5-4	.	CASSLSQEQSYGYTF	TGTGCCAGCAGCTTGTCACAGGAACAATCCTATGGCTACACCTTC
.	TRBJ1-1	TRBV6-6	.	CASSTTRAENTEAFF	TGTGCCAGCAGCACTACCAGGGCGGAAAACACTGAAGCTTTCTTT
many	TRBJ2-2	TRBV7-2	.	CASSPSGSGELFF	TGTGCCAGCAGCCCCTCAGGGTCCGGGGAGCTGTTTTTT
many	TRBJ2-2	TRBV7-6	.	CASSSRGATNTGELFF	TGTGCCAGCAGCTCCCGAGGGGCCACGAACACCGGGGAGCTGTTTTTT
many	TRBJ2-2	TRBV7-8	.	CASGEATGELFF	TGTGCCAGCGGGGAAGCGACCGGGGAGCTGTTTTTT
few	TRBJ1-3	TRBV12-3/TRBV12-4	.	CASSSSGLTGRNTIYF	.
many	TRBJ2-7	TRBV7-6	.	CASSNGAGRDYEQYF	TGTGCCAGCAGCAATGGGGCTGGGCGTGATTACGAGCAGTACTTC
.	TRBJ2-2	TRBV19	TRBD2	CASEYAGLASGELFF	TGTGCCAGCGAATACGCGGGACTAGCCTCCGGGGAGCTGTTTTTT
.	TRBJ2-6	TRBV6-5	TRBD1	CASSYSVQGARGANVLTF	TGTGCCAGCAGTTACTCGGTACAGGGGGCGCGTGGGGCCAACGTCCTGACTTTC
.	TRBJ1-4	TRBV12-5	.	CASGLGGTHEKLFF	TGTGCTAGTGGTTTGGGGGGGACGCATGAAAAACTGTTTTTT
.	TRBJ2-7	TRBV6-1	.	CASRSLLESYEQYF	TGTGCCAGCAGATCGCTACTAGAGTCCTACGAGCAGTACTTC
many	TRBJ2-1	TRBV7-2	TRBD2	CASSPAGGPYNEQFF	TGTGCCAGCAGCCCAGCGGGGGGGCCCTACAATGAGCAGTTCTTC
.	TRBJ2-3	TRBV6-5	TRBD2	CASSYVAGGPTDTQYF	TGTGCCAGCAGTTACGTCGCGGGGGGGCCCACAGATACGCAGTATTTT
.	TRBJ2-3	TRBV5-1	TRBD1	CASGRSTGDTDTQYF	TGCGCCAGCGGGCGATCGACAGGGGACACAGATACGCAGTATTTT
.	TRBJ2-3	TRBV7-6	.	CASSTRTLIDTQYF	TGTGCCAGCAGCACCCGGACCCTCATAGATACGCAGTATTTT
.	TRBJ1-2	TRBV7-9	.	CATGPPRTEYGYTF	TGTGCCACCGGCCCCCCTCGGACAGAGTATGGCTACACCTTC
once	TRBJ1-1	TRBV5-6	.	CASSLGVRVEIMNTEAFF	TGTGCCAGCAGCTTAGGGGTTCGGGTGGAAATAATGAACACTGAAGCTTTCTTT
.	TRBJ2-1	TRBV28	.	CASVTGYNEQFF	TGTGCCAGCGTAACAGGATACAATGAGCAGTTCTTC
.	TRBJ1-5	TRBV10-3	TRBD1	CAISDQGDQPQHF	TGTGCCATCAGTGACCAGGGGGATCAGCCCCAGCATTTT
few	TRBJ2-1	TRBV6-5	.	CASSYRVDNDEQFF	TGTGCCAGCAGTTACCGAGTCGACAATGATGAGCAGTTCTTC
few	TRBJ2-7	TRBV7-9	.	CASSSEGEGRKAYEQYF	TGTGCCAGCAGCTCGGAGGGCGAAGGGAGAAAGGCCTACGAGCAGTACTTC
few	TRBJ1-2	TRBV10-2	TRBD1	CASSERTGRSGYTF	TGCGCCAGCAGTGAGAGGACAGGCCGGTCTGGCTACACCTTC
many	TRBJ2-3	TRBV7-8	.	CASSSPRDSTLMDTQYF	TGTGCCAGCAGCTCCCCGAGGGACTCGACTCTAATGGATACGCAGTATTTT
.	TRBJ1-1	TRBV6-5	.	CASSPIGTGNTEAFF	TGTGCCAGCAGCCCAATCGGGACTGGGAACACTGAAGCTTTCTTT
.	TRBJ1-1	TRBV9	TRBD1	CASGDRVTPLSTEAFF	TGTGCCAGCGGTGACAGGGTGACCCCATTGAGCACTGAAGCTTTCTTT
few	TRBJ2-1	TRBV7-2	TRBD2	CASSLGLAGGRNYNEQFF	TGTGCCAGCAGCTTAGGGCTAGCGGGGGGCAGGAATTACAATGAGCAGTTCTTC
.	TRBJ2-7	TRBV7-6	.	CASSLGQAKEQYF	TGTGCCAGCAGCTTAGGGCAGGCAAAAGAGCAGTACTTC